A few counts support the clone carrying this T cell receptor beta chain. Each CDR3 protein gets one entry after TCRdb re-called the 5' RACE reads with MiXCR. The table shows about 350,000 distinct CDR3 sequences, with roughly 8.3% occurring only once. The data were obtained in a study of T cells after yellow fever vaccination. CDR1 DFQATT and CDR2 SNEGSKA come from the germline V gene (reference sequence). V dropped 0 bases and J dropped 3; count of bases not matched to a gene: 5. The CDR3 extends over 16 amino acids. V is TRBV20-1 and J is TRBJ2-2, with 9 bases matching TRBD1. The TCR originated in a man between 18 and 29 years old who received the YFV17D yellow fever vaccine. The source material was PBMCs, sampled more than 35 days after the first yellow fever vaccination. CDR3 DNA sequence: TGCAGTGCTAGAGATCTTCGACAGGGGGACACCGGGGAGCTGTTTTTT. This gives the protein CSARDLRQGDTGELFF.